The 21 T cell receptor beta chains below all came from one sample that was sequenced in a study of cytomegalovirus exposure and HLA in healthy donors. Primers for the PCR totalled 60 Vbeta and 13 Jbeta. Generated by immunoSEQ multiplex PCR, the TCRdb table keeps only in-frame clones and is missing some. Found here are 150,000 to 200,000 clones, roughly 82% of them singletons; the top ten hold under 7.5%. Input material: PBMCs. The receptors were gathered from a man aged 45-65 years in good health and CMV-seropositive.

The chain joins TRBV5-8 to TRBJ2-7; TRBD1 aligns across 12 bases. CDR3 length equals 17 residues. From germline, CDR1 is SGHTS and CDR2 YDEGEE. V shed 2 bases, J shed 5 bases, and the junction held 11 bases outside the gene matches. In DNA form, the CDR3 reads TGTGCCAGCAGCTTTTCCGGGACAGGGGGCGCAGGGGACGAGCAGTACTTC. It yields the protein CASSFSGTGGAGDEQYF.

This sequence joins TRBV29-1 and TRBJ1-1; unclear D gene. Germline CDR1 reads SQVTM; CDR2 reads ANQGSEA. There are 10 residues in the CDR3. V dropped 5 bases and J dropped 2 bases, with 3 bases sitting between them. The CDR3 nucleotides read TGCAGCGTTCTAAACACTGAAGCTTTCTTT. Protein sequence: CSVLNTEAFF.

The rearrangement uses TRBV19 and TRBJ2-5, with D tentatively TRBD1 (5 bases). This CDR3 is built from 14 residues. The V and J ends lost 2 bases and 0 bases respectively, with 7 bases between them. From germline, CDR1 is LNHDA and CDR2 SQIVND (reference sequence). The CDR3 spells CASSIQGYQETQYF. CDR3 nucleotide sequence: TGTGCCAGTAGTATACAGGGCTACCAAGAGACCCAGTACTTC.

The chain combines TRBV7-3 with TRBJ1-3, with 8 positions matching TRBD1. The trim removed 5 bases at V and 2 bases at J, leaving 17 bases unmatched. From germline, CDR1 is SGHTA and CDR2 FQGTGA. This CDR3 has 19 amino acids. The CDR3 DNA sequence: TGTGCCAGCAGCCTCGTCCCCCAGACAGGGGAGACACCTGGAAACACCATATATTTT. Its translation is CASSLVPQTGETPGNTIYF.

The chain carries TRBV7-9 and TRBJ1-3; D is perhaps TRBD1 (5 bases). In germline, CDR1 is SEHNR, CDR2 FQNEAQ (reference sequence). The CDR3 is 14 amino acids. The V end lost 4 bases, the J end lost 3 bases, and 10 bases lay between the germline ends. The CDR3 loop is CASSSLDIGNTIYF. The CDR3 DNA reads TGTGCCAGCAGCTCGTTGGACATTGGAAACACCATATATTTT.

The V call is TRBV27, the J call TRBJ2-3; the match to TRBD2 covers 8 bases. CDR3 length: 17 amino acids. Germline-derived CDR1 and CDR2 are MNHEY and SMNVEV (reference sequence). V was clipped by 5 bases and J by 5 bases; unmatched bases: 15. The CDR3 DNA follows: TGTGCCAGCAGTCCCTCGCCCTTAGCGGGGAGGGGAGATACGCAGTATTTT. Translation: CASSPSPLAGRGDTQYF.

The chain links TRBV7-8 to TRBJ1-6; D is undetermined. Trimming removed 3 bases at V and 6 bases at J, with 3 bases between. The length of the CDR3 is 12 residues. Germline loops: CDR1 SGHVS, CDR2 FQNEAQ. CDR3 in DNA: TGTGCCAGCAGCTTCCTTAATTCACCCCTCCACTTT. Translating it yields CASSFLNSPLHF.

CDR3 sequence reads: CASSLATGYTEAFF. The DNA of the CDR3 is TGCGCCAGCAGTCTAGCCACTGGATACACTGAAGCTTTCTTT. The chain employs TRBV5-1 and TRBJ1-1; no definite D call. V lost 5 bases, J lost 3 bases, and 14 bases lay in between. Germline CDR1 SGHRS, CDR2 YFSETQ. The CDR3 totals 14 residues.

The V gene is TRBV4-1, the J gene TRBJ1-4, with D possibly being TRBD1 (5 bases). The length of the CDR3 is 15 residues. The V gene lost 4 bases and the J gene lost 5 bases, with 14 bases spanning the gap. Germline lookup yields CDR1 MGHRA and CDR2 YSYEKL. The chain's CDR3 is CASSPPGDVNEKLFF. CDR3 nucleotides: TGCGCCAGCAGCCCCCCGGGGGACGTAAATGAAAAACTGTTTTTT.

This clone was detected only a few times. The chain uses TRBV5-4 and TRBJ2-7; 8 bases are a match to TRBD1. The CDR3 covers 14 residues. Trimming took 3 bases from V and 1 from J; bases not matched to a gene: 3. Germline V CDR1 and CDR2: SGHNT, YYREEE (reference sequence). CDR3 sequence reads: CASSWGTGSYEQYF. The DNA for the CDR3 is TGTGCCAGCAGCTGGGGGACAGGATCCTACGAGCAGTACTTC. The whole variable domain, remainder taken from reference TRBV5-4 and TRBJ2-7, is ETGVTQSPTHLIKTRGQQVTLRCSSQSGHNTVSWYQQALGQGPQFIFQYYREEENGRGNFPPRFSGLQFPNYSSELNVNALELDDSALYLCASSWGTGSYEQYFGPGTRLTVT.

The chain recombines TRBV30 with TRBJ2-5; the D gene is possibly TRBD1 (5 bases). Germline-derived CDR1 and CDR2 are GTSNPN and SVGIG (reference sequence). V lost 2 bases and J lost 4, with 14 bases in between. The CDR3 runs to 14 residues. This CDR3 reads CAWSPLGVRETQYF. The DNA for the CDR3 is TGTGCCTGGAGTCCCTTAGGGGTACGAGAGACCCAGTACTTC.

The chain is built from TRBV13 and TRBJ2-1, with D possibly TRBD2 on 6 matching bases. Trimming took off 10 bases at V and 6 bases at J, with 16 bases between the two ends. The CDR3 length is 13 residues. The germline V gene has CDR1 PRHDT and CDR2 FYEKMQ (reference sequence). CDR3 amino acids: CATQRGGPNEQFF. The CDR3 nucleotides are TGTGCCACCCAACGCGGAGGGCCCAATGAGCAGTTCTTC.

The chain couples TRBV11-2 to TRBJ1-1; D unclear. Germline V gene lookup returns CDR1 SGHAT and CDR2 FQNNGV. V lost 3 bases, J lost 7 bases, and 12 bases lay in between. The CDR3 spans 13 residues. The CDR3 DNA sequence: TGTGCCAGCAGCTTCCTGTCGGCGGATGAAGCTTTCTTT. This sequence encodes CASSFLSADEAFF.

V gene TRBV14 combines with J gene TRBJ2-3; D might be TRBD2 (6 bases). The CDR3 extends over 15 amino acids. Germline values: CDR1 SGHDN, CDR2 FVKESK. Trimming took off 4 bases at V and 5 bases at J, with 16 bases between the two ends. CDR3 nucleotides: TGTGCCAGCAGCCTCGAGCCGGGGACTCGAGATACGCAGTATTTT. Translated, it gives CASSLEPGTRDTQYF.

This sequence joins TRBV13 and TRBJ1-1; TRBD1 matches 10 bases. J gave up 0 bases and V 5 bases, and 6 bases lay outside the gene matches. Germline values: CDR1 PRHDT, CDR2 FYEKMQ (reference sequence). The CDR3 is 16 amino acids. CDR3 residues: CASSPGTGVMNTEAFF. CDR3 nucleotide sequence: TGTGCCAGCAGCCCCGGGACAGGGGTTATGAACACTGAAGCTTTCTTT.

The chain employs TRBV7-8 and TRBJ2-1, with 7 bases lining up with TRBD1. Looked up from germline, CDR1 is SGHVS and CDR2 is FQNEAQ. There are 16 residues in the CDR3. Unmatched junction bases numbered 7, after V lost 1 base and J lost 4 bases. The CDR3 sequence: CASSLVSTGLYNEQFF. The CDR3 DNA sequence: TGTGCCAGCAGCTTAGTGTCGACAGGGCTGTACAATGAGCAGTTCTTC.

The DNA for the CDR3 is TGTGCCAGTAGTATAAAAGCGGGGGTATACAATGAGCAGTTCTTC. Its translation is CASSIKAGVYNEQFF. This sequence joins TRBV19 and TRBJ2-1; 8 positions match TRBD2. The CDR3 is 15 amino acids. CDR1 and CDR2 from the germline V gene are LNHDA and SQIVND (reference sequence). V gave up 2 bases and J gave up 4 bases; unmatched junction bases: 4.

The CDR3 protein is CATSRDLMNTEAFF. As DNA, the CDR3 is TGTGCCACCAGCAGAGATCTAATGAACACTGAAGCTTTCTTT. The chain joins TRBV15 to TRBJ1-1, with unresolved D. Germline CDR1 and CDR2: LNHNV and YYDKDF (reference sequence). The CDR3 totals 14 residues. Trimming took 0 bases from V and 0 from J, leaving 5 bases between them. Combining the CDR3 with reference TRBV15 and TRBJ1-1 gives the whole variable domain DAMVIQNPRYQVTQFGKPVTLSCSQTLNHNVMYWYQQKSSQAPKLLFHYYDKDFNNEADTPDNFQSRRPNTSFCFLDIRSPGLGDTAMYLCATSRDLMNTEAFFGQGTRLTVV.

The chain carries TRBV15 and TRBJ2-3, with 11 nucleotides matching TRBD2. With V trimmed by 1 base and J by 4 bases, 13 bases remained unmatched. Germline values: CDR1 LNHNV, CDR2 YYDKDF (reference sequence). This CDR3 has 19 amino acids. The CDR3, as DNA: TGTGCCACCAGCAGAGGAGTTAGCGGGAGGGCCCCGGGTGCAGATACGCAGTATTTT. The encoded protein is CATSRGVSGRAPGADTQYF.

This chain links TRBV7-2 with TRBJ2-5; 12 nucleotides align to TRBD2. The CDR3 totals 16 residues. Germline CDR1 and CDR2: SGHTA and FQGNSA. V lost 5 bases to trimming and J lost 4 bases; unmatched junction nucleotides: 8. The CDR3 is CASSPTLLAGGETQYF. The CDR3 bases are TGTGCCAGCAGCCCGACCCTACTAGCGGGGGGAGAGACCCAGTACTTC.

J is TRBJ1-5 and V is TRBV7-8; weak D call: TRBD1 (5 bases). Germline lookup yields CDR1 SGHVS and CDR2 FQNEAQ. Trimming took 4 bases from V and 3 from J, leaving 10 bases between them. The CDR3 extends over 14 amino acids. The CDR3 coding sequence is TGTGCCAGCAGCTGGGGACTGAACAATCAGCCCCAGCATTTT. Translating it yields CASSWGLNNQPQHF.